A few counts support the clone carrying this T cell receptor beta chain. As yet, its antigen is unknown. V was clipped by 4 bases and J by 6 bases, with 17 bases between them. CDR1 and CDR2 (germline): SGHDT, YYEEEE. The CDR3 sequence is 15 residues long. The patients chosen for sequencing had shown expansion of CD8+CD57+ cells (detected by flow cytometry). Severe acquired aplastic anemia was present in every patient. The data were taken from a study of CD8+CD57+ T cells in acquired aplastic anemia. Study context: The sorted CD4+ and CD8+ cells yielded an average around 3 ug of DNA.

Findings of the study overall: Shared by patients and controls, just under 30 CD8+ CDR3s were abundant in patients.

TCR beta VDJ combinations and CDR3 sequences were profiled from genomic DNA. TCRdb re-called the reads with MiXCR, one entry per CDR3 protein. This sample has hundreds of thousands of distinct CDR3 sequences, with around 82% found just once. The sequencing sample was made of sorted CD4+, CD8+, or CD8+CD57+ T cells (not recorded which) from PBMCs. V gene TRBV5-6 combines with J gene TRBJ2-1; a weak D match, TRBD2 (5 bases). The source is a human donor with aplastic anemia. The CDR3 spells CASSVERASSNEQFF. The CDR3 nucleotides read TGTGCCAGCAGCGTGGAGAGGGCTTCTTCCAATGAGCAGTTCTTC.